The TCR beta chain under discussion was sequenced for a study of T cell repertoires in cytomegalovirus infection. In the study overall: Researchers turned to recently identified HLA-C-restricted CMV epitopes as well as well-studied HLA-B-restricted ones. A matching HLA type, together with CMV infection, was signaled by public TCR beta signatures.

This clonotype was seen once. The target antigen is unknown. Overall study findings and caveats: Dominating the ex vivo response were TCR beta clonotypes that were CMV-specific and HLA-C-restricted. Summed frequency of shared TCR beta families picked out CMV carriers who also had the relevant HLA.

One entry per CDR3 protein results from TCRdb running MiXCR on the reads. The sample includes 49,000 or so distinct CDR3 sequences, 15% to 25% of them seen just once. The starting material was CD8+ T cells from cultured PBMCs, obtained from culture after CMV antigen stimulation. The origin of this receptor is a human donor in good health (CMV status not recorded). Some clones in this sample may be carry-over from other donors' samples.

In DNA form, the CDR3 reads TGTGCCAGCAGTCCGAAGACAGCCACCTACGAGCAGTACTTC. This translates into CASSPKTATYEQYF. The rearrangement uses TRBV6-6 and TRBJ2-7, with D tentatively TRBD1 (5 bases). The germline gives CDR1 MNHNY, CDR2 SVGAGI (reference sequence). The ends were cut back, 5 bases at V and 2 bases at J, with 13 bases in the middle. CDR3 size: 14 residues.